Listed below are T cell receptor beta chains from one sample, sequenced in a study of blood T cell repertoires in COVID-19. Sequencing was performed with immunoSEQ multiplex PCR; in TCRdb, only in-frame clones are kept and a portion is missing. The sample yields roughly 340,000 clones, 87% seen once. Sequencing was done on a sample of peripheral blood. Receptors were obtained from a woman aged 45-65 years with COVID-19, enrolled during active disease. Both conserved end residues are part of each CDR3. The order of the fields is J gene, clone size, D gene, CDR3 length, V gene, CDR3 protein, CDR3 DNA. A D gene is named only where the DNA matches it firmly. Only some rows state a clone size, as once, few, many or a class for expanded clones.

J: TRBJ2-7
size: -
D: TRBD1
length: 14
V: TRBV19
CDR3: CASSMTGDLYEQYF
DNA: TGTGCCAGTAGTATGACAGGGGACCTTTACGAGCAGTACTTC

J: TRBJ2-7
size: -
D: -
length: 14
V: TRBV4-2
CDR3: CASSHSNRGGEQYF
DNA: TGTGCCAGCAGCCACTCAAACAGGGGAGGCGAGCAGTACTTC

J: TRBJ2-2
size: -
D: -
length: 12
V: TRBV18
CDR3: CASPPFSGELFF
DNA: TGTGCCAGCCCCCCGTTCTCCGGGGAGCTGTTTTTT

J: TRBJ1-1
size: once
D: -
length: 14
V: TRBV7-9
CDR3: CASSLGGAHTEAFF
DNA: TGTGCCAGCAGCTTAGGTGGGGCCCACACTGAAGCTTTCTTT

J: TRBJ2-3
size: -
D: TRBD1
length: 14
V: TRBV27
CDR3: CASSLSQGVNTQYF
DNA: TGTGCCAGCAGTTTGTCCCAGGGGGTTAATACGCAGTATTTT

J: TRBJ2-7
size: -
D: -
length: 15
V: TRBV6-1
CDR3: CASSDTGTPPYEQYF
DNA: TGTGCCAGCAGTGATACCGGGACTCCCCCCTACGAGCAGTACTTC

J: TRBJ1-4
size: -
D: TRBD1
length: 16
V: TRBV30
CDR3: CAWKQPGQGGIEKLFF
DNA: TGTGCCTGGAAACAGCCCGGACAGGGGGGGATTGAAAAACTGTTTTTT

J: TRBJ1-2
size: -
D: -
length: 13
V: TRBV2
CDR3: CASKTDPERSYTF
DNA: TGTGCCAGCAAAACGGATCCGGAGCGGAGCTACACCTTC

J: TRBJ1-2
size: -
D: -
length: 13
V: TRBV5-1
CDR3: CASSFTRDYGYTF
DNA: TGCGCCAGCAGCTTCACCAGGGACTATGGCTACACCTTC

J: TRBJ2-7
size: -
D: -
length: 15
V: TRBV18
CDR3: CASSPKQVKDYEQYF
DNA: TGTGCCAGCTCACCAAAACAGGTTAAAGACTACGAGCAGTACTTC

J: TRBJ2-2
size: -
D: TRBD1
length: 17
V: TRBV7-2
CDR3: CASSLSETGIYTGELFF
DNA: TGTGCCAGCAGCTTATCCGAGACAGGGATATACACCGGGGAGCTGTTTTTT

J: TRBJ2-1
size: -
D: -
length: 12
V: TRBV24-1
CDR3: CATSDAVTSQFF
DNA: TGTGCCACCAGTGATGCAGTAACCTCGCAGTTCTTC

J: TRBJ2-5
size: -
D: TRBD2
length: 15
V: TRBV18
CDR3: CASSGTSGASETQYF
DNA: TGTGCCAGCTCCGGGACTAGCGGCGCCTCAGAGACCCAGTACTTC

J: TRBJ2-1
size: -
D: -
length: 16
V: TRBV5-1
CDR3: CASSFMGSGSYNEQFF
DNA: TGCGCCAGCAGCTTCATGGGTAGCGGCTCCTACAATGAGCAGTTCTTC

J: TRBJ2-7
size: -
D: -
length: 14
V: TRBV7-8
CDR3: CASSLSGDSYEQYF
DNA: TGTGCCAGCAGCCTCTCAGGGGATTCCTACGAGCAGTACTTC

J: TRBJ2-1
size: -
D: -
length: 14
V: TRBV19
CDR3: CASSTGDSYNEQFF
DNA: TGTGCCAGTAGTACGGGGGACTCCTACAATGAGCAGTTCTTC

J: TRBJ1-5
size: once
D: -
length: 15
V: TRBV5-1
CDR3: CASSLSGDSNQPQHF
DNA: TGCGCCAGCAGCTTATCAGGGGATAGCAATCAGCCCCAGCATTTT

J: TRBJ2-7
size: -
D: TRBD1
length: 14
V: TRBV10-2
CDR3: CASSWGQGAYEQYF
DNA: TGCGCCAGCAGTTGGGGACAGGGGGCCTACGAGCAGTACTTC

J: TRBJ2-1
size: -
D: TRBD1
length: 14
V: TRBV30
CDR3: CAWTGRGSYSEQFF
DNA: TGTGCCTGGACGGGCAGGGGGTCATACAGTGAGCAGTTCTTC

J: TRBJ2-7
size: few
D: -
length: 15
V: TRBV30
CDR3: CAWSRRGLGVYEQYF
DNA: TGTGCCTGGAGTAGAAGGGGACTTGGTGTCTACGAGCAGTACTTC

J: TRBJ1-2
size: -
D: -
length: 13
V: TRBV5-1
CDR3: CASSPERGGGYTF
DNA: TGCGCCAGCAGCCCCGAGAGGGGAGGTGGCTACACCTTC

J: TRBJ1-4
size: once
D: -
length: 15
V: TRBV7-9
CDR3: CASSLAAPTGEKLFF
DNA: TGTGCCAGCAGCTTAGCCGCCCCGACGGGTGAAAAACTGTTTTTT

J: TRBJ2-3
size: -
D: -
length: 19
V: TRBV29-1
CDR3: CSVTSSSLLRDIEGGTQYF
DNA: TGCAGCGTCACTTCCTCGAGCCTACTCCGGGACATTGAAGGAGGTACGCAGTATTTT

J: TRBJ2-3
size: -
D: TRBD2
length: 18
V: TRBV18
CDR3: CASSPRPSGRAQKDTQYF
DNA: TGTGCCAGCTCACCAAGGCCTAGCGGGAGGGCCCAGAAAGATACGCAGTATTTT

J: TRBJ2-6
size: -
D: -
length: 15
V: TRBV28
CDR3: CASSPVSSGANVLTF
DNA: TGTGCCAGCAGTCCAGTTTCCTCTGGGGCCAACGTCCTGACTTTC

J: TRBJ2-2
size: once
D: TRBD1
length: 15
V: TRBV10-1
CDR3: CASSALGQGAGELFF
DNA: TGCGCCAGCAGTGCCCTGGGACAGGGGGCAGGGGAGCTGTTTTTT

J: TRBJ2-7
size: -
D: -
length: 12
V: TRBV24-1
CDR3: CATSDRGHEQYF
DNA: TGTGCCACCAGTGACAGGGGTCACGAGCAGTACTTC

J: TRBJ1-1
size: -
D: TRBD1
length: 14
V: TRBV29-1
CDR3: CSVEDLTGDTEAFF
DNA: TGCAGCGTTGAAGATTTGACAGGGGACACTGAAGCTTTCTTT

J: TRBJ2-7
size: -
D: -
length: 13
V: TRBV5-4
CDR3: CASSLEPFYEQYF
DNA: TGTGCCAGCAGCTTGGAGCCGTTCTACGAGCAGTACTTC

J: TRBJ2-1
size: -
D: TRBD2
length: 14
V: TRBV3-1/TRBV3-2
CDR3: CASSPVVAGHEQFF
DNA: TGTGCCAGCAGCCCCGTAGTAGCGGGCCATGAGCAGTTCTTC

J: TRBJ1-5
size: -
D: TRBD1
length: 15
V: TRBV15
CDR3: CATSPEGASNQPQHF
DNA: TGTGCCACCAGCCCGGAGGGGGCCAGCAATCAGCCCCAGCATTTT

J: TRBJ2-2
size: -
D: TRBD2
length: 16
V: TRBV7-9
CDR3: CASSWGLAGNTGELFF
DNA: TGTGCCAGCAGCTGGGGACTAGCGGGGAACACCGGGGAGCTGTTTTTT

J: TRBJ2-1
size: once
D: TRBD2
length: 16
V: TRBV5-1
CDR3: CASSFTSGSLYNEQFF
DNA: TGCGCCAGCAGCTTCACTAGCGGGAGCCTTTACAATGAGCAGTTCTTC

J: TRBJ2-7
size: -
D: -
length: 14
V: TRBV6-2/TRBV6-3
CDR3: CASSYDTRAYEQYF
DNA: TGTGCCAGCAGTTACGATACCAGGGCCTACGAGCAGTACTTC

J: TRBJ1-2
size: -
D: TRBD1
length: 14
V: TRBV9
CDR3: CASSVKDRGYGYTF
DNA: TGTGCCAGCAGCGTAAAGGACAGGGGGTATGGCTACACCTTC

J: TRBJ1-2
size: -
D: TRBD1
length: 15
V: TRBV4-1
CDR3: CASSQLTGGEGGYTF
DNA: TGCGCCAGCAGCCAACTAACAGGGGGCGAGGGCGGCTACACCTTC

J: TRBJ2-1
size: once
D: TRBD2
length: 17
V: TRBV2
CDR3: CASRATSGRVSYNEQFF
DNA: TGTGCCAGCAGGGCCACTAGCGGGAGGGTCTCCTACAATGAGCAGTTCTTC

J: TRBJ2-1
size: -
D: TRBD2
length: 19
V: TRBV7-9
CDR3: CASSPDLGTSGGSYNEQFF
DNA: TGTGCCAGCAGCCCTGATCTCGGGACTAGCGGGGGCTCCTACAATGAGCAGTTCTTC

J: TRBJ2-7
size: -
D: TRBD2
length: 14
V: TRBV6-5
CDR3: CASSYFGTKSEQYF
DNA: TGTGCCAGCAGTTACTTCGGGACTAAGAGCGAGCAGTACTTC

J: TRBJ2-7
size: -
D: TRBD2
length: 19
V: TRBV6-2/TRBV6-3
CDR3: CASSYSIGDTMRENYEQYF
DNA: TGTGCCAGCAGTTACTCCATCGGGGATACTATGCGGGAGAACTACGAGCAGTACTTC

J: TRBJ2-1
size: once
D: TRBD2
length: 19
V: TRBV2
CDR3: CASSSPRSGRPSSYNEQFF
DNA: TGTGCCAGCAGTTCCCCGAGGAGCGGGAGGCCTTCCTCCTACAATGAGCAGTTCTTC

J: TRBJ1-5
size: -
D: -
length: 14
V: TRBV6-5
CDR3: CASIRQASGQPQHF
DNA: TGTGCCAGCATAAGACAGGCATCAGGGCAGCCCCAGCATTTT

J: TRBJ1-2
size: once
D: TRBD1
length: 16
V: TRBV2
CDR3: CASSDDNWTGRAGYTF
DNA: TGTGCCAGCAGTGATGATAATTGGACAGGGCGGGCAGGCTACACCTTC

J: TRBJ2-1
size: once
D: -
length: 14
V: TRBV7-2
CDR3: CASSSRSLASEQFF
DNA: TGTGCCAGCAGCTCGAGGTCCCTAGCATCTGAGCAGTTCTTC

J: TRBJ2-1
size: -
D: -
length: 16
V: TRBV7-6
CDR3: CASSLRVGSTYNEQFF
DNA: TGTGCCAGCAGCTTGAGGGTGGGATCAACCTACAATGAGCAGTTCTTC

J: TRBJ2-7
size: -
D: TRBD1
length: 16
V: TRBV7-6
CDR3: CASSPETGGDPYEQYF
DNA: TGTGCCAGCAGCCCGGAGACAGGGGGCGATCCCTACGAGCAGTACTTC

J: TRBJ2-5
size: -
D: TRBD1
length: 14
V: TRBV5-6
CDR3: CASSFDRVQETQYF
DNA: TGTGCCAGCAGCTTCGACAGGGTTCAAGAGACCCAGTACTTC

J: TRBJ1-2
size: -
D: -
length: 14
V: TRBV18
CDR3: CASSPSNFNYGYTF
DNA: TGTGCCAGCTCACCTAGCAACTTTAACTATGGCTACACCTTC

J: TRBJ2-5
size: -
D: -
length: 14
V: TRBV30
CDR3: CAWSQLRGTETQYF
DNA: TGTGCCTGGAGCCAACTGCGGGGCACCGAGACCCAGTACTTC

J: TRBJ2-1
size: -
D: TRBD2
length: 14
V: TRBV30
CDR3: CAWSGSGSLNEQFF
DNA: TGTGCCTGGAGTGGTAGCGGGAGTTTGAATGAGCAGTTCTTC